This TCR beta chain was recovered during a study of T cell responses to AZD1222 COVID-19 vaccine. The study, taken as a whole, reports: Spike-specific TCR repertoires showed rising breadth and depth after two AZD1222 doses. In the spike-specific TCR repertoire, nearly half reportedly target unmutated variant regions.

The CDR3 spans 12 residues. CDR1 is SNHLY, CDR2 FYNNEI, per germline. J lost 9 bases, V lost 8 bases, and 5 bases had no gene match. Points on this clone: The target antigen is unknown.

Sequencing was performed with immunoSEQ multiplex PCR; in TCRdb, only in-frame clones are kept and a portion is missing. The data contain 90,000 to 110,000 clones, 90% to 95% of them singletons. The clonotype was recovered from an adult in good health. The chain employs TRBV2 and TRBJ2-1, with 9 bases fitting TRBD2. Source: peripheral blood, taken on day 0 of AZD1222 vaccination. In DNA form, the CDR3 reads TGTGCCAGCGGCGGGAGGGCCGCTGAGCAGTTCTTC. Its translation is CASGGRAAEQFF.